The clone carrying this TCR beta chain appeared once. The germline V gene has CDR1 SGHRS and CDR2 YFSETQ. V shed 3 bases, J shed 8 bases, and the junction held 7 bases outside the gene matches. There are 14 residues in the CDR3. Per the study methods: Nucleated cell number was recorded as an estimate derived from reference gene primer amplification. Data came from immunoSEQ multiplex PCR; TCRdb stores just in-frame clones and leaves some out. V and J calls and clone size follow that table, whereas D and trimming were derived from the DNA. In the table there are some 200,000 clones, roughly 84% of which are singletons. The data stem from a study of blood T cell repertoires in COVID-19. For the study at large: Cohort 3 donors were reported recovered after two negative PCRs, clearance, or symptom resolution. In each case, the material was cDNA or gDNA derived from T cells, B-cell-depleted T cells, or PBMCs.

The material sequenced was PBMCs or T cells enriched from blood (not recorded which). This TCR was sampled from a man younger than 45 in a cohort exposed to, infected with or recovered from COVID-19 (not recorded which). V is TRBV5-1 and J is TRBJ1-4; 7 bases agree with TRBD1. CDR3 nucleotides: TGCGCCAGCAGCTACAGGGGAGAGCGCGAAAAACTGTTTTTT. Protein: CASSYRGEREKLFF.